The 3 T cell receptor beta chains listed next were all sequenced from one sample in a study of cytomegalovirus exposure and HLA in healthy donors. The study ran its PCR with 60 Vbeta and 13 Jbeta primers. Only in-frame clones appear in the TCRdb table, and some are missing; sequencing was by immunoSEQ multiplex PCR. This table has some 160,000 clones, over 60% appearing once. Sequencing input: PBMCs. The origin of the receptors is a woman between 35 and 50 years old in good health and CMV-seronegative.

The rearrangement links TRBV5-6 to TRBJ2-2; D may be TRBD1 (5 bases). Germline CDR1 and CDR2: SGHDT and YYEEEE. Trimming removed 2 bases from V and 4 bases from J, with 6 bases in between. The CDR3 contains 13 residues. The CDR3, as DNA: TGTGCCAGCAGCTTAGGGGTCACCGGGGAGCTGTTTTTT. This sequence encodes CASSLGVTGELFF.

The J gene is TRBJ2-7, the V gene TRBV5-1, with 8 bases lining up with TRBD1. V lost 4 bases to trimming and J lost 6 bases; unmatched junction nucleotides: 6. There are 13 residues in the CDR3. Germline-derived CDR1 and CDR2 are SGHRS and YFSETQ. CDR3 sequence: CASSPWTGFEQYF. CDR3 in DNA: TGCGCCAGCAGCCCGTGGACAGGGTTCGAGCAGTACTTC.

J is TRBJ1-2 and V is TRBV20-1; 7 bases fit TRBD1. The germline CDR1 and CDR2 sequences are DFQATT and SNEGSKA (reference sequence). The length of the CDR3 is 11 residues. The CDR3 reads CSAGGNYGYTF. CDR3 nucleotides: TGCAGCGCAGGGGGGAACTATGGCTACACCTTC.